The 18 T cell receptor beta chains reported below all come from one sample, sequenced in a study of blood T cell repertoires in COVID-19 (TCRdb year 2020). Library preparation was by the immunoSEQ multiplex PCR assay. As stored in TCRdb, this immuneACCESS dataset retains in-frame rearrangements with V and J assigned. A fraction of the clones does not appear; measured against another copy, unresolved V genes explain less than half of the discrepancy, and the remainder lacks a known reason. Recorded for this sample are 350,000 to 450,000 clones; about 89% of them occurred a single time. The top ten clones comprise 0.8% to 0.9% of the sample. Input material: PBMCs or T cells enriched from blood (not recorded which). These receptors were collected from a woman aged 40 to 50 who had been exposed to COVID-19.

The chain has TRBV6-5 and TRBJ1-2; 10 bases line up with TRBD1. Unmatched junction bases numbered 10, after V lost 8 bases and J lost 4 bases. CDR1 and CDR2 (germline): MNHEY, SVGAGI. The CDR3 sequence is 15 residues long. DNA for the CDR3: TGTGCCAGCCAACACTCCGGGACAGGGGCCTATGGCTACACCTTC. Amino acids: CASQHSGTGAYGYTF.

This clone appeared a few times. This sequence joins TRBV5-4 and TRBJ2-2, with 12 nucleotides matching TRBD2. V lost 4 bases and J lost 7; bases outside the gene matches: 5. Per the germline V gene, CDR1 is SGHNT and CDR2 is YYREEE (reference sequence). The CDR3 contains 15 residues. This CDR3 reads CASSPSGGAFGELFF. DNA of the CDR3: TGTGCCAGCAGCCCTAGCGGGGGGGCCTTCGGGGAGCTGTTTTTT.

The genes are TRBV7-9 and TRBJ2-1, with 10 nucleotides matching TRBD2. Germline CDR1 is SEHNR and CDR2 is FQNEAQ (reference sequence). The CDR3 contains 15 residues. J was trimmed by 4 bases and V by 5 bases; bases with no gene match: 5. CDR3 coding DNA: TGTGCCAGCAGCCCAGCGGGAGGGCCTTACAATGAGCAGTTCTTC. Translating it yields CASSPAGGPYNEQFF.

In its sample, this clone was seen once. CDR3 sequence reads: CASSVTGTNYGYTF. CDR3 sequence (DNA): TGTGCCAGCAGCGTCACAGGCACCAACTATGGCTACACCTTC. V usage is TRBV5-4 and J usage is TRBJ1-2, with D perhaps TRBD1 (5 bases). The CDR3 has 14 amino acids. CDR1 is SGHNT and CDR2 is YYREEE in the germline V gene (reference sequence). With 4 bases removed from V and 2 bases from J, the gap between germline ends came to 12 bases.

The V gene is TRBV7-2, the J gene TRBJ2-7; 8 positions match TRBD2. Germline CDR1 is SGHTA and CDR2 is FQGNSA. After removal of 3 bases from V and 3 bases from J, the junction contained 4 bases not matched to a gene. This CDR3 spans 14 amino acids. CDR3 sequence (DNA): TGTGCCAGCAGCTTTAGCGGGGCCGTCTACGAGCAGTACTTC. Encoded protein: CASSFSGAVYEQYF.

In this sample, this clone turned up a few times. The chain uses TRBV7-9 and TRBJ1-6, with D tentatively TRBD1 (5 bases). The CDR3 covers 14 residues. V lost 5 bases to trimming and J lost 4 bases, with 9 bases between them. Germline V gene lookup returns CDR1 SEHNR and CDR2 FQNEAQ (reference sequence). CDR3 DNA sequence: TGTGCCAGCAGCCCGACAGAGTATAATTCACCCCTCCACTTT. Protein: CASSPTEYNSPLHF.

J is TRBJ1-2 and V is TRBV19; no clear D. Germline V lookup: CDR1 LNHDA, CDR2 SQIVND (reference sequence). The V end was cut by 1 base, the J end by 8 bases, with 5 bases between. This CDR3 is built from 11 residues. CDR3 nucleotides: TGTGCCAGTAGTATAGCATCAGGCTACACCTTC. The encoded protein is CASSIASGYTF.

The V gene is TRBV14, the J gene TRBJ2-3; D might be TRBD1 (6 bases). V was trimmed by 2 bases and J by 6 bases, leaving 12 bases between them. CDR1 is SGHDN, CDR2 FVKESK, per germline. CDR3 size: 14 residues. The CDR3 protein is CASSQLPQGDTQYF. CDR3 nucleotide sequence: TGTGCCAGCAGCCAACTTCCACAGGGTGATACGCAGTATTTT.

The rearrangement links TRBV15 to TRBJ1-1, with 11 nucleotides matching TRBD1. Germline CDR1 and CDR2: LNHNV and YYDKDF (reference sequence). Trimming took 3 bases from V and 7 from J; bases not matched to a gene: 10. The CDR3 is 16 amino acids. DNA for the CDR3: TGTGCCACCAGCAGTGGGGGGACAGGGGGGCTTGGTGAAGCTTTCTTT. Translation: CATSSGGTGGLGEAFF.

This clone was observed once. The V and J genes are TRBV6-2 or TRBV6-3 and TRBJ1-4; 7 bases line up with TRBD1. The V segment lost 6 bases and the J segment 8 bases; nucleotides outside the gene matches: 12. This CDR3 comprises 15 residues. Germline loops: CDR1 MNHEY, CDR2 SVGEGT. CDR3 sequence: CASSHGQAGKEKLFF. The CDR3 coding sequence is TGTGCCAGCAGCCACGGACAGGCCGGGAAGGAAAAACTGTTTTTT.

This clone has only one observation. This chain joins TRBV6-5 and TRBJ1-2; a possible D gene is TRBD1 (5 bases). CDR1 and CDR2 from the germline V gene are MNHEY and SVGAGI. This CDR3 region has 13 residues. Trimming cost V 6 bases and J 7 bases, with 15 bases left between them. Written as DNA, the CDR3 is TGTGCCAGCAGCTCTACCGGAACAGGTGGCTACACCTTC. Translated: CASSSTGTGGYTF.

V usage is TRBV2 and J usage is TRBJ1-6; no clear D. The CDR3 has 13 residues. Deletions cut 8 bases from V and 8 bases from J, with 13 bases between. Looked up from germline, CDR1 is SNHLY and CDR2 is FYNNEI. CDR3: CASGRLVDSPLHF. Here the CDR3 DNA reads TGTGCCAGCGGGAGGCTGGTCGATTCACCCCTCCACTTT.

This chain uses TRBV12-5 with TRBJ2-1; D is possibly TRBD1 (6 bases). The V and J ends lost 5 bases and 7 bases respectively, with 9 bases between them. The CDR3 sequence is 12 residues long. From germline, CDR1 is LGHNT and CDR2 FRNRAP. CDR3 coding DNA: TGTGCTAGTGGTATCAGGGGTAATGAGCAGTTCTTC. Residues: CASGIRGNEQFF.

In DNA, the CDR3 is TGCGCCAGCAGCTTGGCGCCCCAGTACAACTATGGCTACACCTTC. It is translated as CASSLAPQYNYGYTF. The chain links TRBV5-1 to TRBJ1-2; no clear D. V was trimmed by 0 bases and J by 2 bases, leaving 11 bases between them. In germline, CDR1 is SGHRS, CDR2 YFSETQ. The CDR3 is made up of 15 amino acids.

The chain couples TRBV4-1 to TRBJ2-7; D remains unclear. This CDR3 contains 16 residues. Germline CDR1 is MGHRA and CDR2 is YSYEKL. V was clipped by 1 base and J by 3 bases, with 16 bases between them. The CDR3 coding sequence is TGCGCCAGCAGCCAAGCATCCCTTGGCGGCTACTACGAGCAGTACTTC. Encoded protein: CASSQASLGGYYEQYF.

Comment on this clone: At one end, the junction sequence differs from germline, possibly due to a read error. The V and J genes are TRBV2 and TRBJ2-7; D gene unclear. This CDR3 has 11 residues. Germline lookup yields CDR1 SNHLY and CDR2 FYNNEI. The CDR3 here is CASSFSHEQYF. In DNA, the CDR3 is TGTGCCAGCAGCTTCTCCCACGAGCAGTACTTC.

This sequence joins TRBV10-3 and TRBJ1-3, with D maybe TRBD1 (6 bases). CDR3 length: 16 residues. Trimming removed 8 bases at V and 2 bases at J, with 19 bases between. The germline V gene encodes CDR1 ENHRY and CDR2 SYGVKD. The CDR3 DNA reads TGTGCCATCGGGAAAGGAACAGGGATGGCTGGAAACACCATATATTTT. It is translated as CAIGKGTGMAGNTIYF.

V gene TRBV4-1 combines with J gene TRBJ2-6; D gene uncertain. The CDR3 consists of 14 residues. Germline V gene sequence: CDR1 MGHRA, CDR2 YSYEKL. V was clipped by 5 bases and J by 2 bases, with 7 bases between them. CDR3 protein: CASSVGAGANVLTF. The CDR3 DNA reads TGCGCCAGCAGCGTAGGAGCTGGGGCCAACGTCCTGACTTTC.